The 14 T cell receptor beta chains presented below share a single source sample, sequenced in a study of cytomegalovirus exposure and HLA in healthy donors (dated by TCRdb to 2016 to 2017). The protocol used for the library was the immunoSEQ multiplex PCR assay. For the multiplex PCR, a mixture combining 60 forward primers for TCR Vbeta segments and 13 reverse primers for TCR Jbeta segments was used. The table was pulled from immuneACCESS by TCRdb, which kept in-frame rearrangements only. Such tables lose some clones; where checked, under half of the loss comes from unresolved V genes, and the rest has no known cause. This sample lists some 180,000 clones; around 80% were detected once. Around 1.2% of the sample is taken by the ten largest. The sample taken for sequencing was PBMCs. Receptors were obtained from a girl aged 2 to 9 in good health and CMV-seropositive.

The chain recombines TRBV7-8 with TRBJ2-1; 8 bases line up with TRBD2. Looked up from germline, CDR1 is SGHVS and CDR2 is FQNEAQ. The V and J ends lost 1 base and 1 base, in that order; junction bases with no gene match: 0. The CDR3 is 15 residues long. The CDR3 protein is CASSLERESYNEQFF. CDR3 DNA sequence: TGTGCCAGCAGCTTAGAGCGGGAGTCCTACAATGAGCAGTTCTTC.

This sequence joins TRBV7-9 and TRBJ2-5, with D perhaps TRBD1 (6 bases). The CDR3 contains 17 residues. Per germline, CDR1 SEHNR and CDR2 FQNEAQ (reference sequence). Trimming shortened V by 1 base and J by 5 bases, and 20 bases separated the two germline ends. The CDR3 here is CASSLGLNRAKWETQYF. The CDR3 bases are TGTGCCAGCAGCTTAGGTTTAAACAGGGCAAAATGGGAGACCCAGTACTTC.

J is TRBJ1-1 and V is TRBV7-2; D call uncertain. This CDR3 is built from 16 residues. The ends were cut back, 3 bases at V and 4 bases at J, with 18 bases in the middle. Germline lookup yields CDR1 SGHTA and CDR2 FQGNSA. CDR3 sequence: CASSFISLRIGTEAFF. The CDR3 DNA reads TGTGCCAGCAGCTTTATAAGCCTGAGGATTGGCACTGAAGCTTTCTTT.

The rearrangement joins TRBV4-2 to TRBJ1-6; 9 bases line up with TRBD1. The CDR3 length is 17 residues. With V trimmed by 4 bases and J by 7 bases, 11 bases remained unmatched. The germline V gene encodes CDR1 LGHNA and CDR2 YNFKEQ. CDR3 coding DNA: TGTGCCAGCAGCCCGAGTCCACAGGGGGCTAGGAATTCACCCCTCCACTTT. Translation: CASSPSPQGARNSPLHF.

The rearrangement links TRBV30 to TRBJ1-1; TRBD1 agrees at 7 bases. Unmatched junction bases numbered 9, after V lost 2 bases and J lost 3 bases. The CDR3 runs to 15 residues. Germline V gene data show CDR1 as GTSNPN and CDR2 as SVGIG (reference sequence). CDR3 sequence: CAWSRKWQGDTEAFF. DNA of the CDR3: TGTGCCTGGAGTCGGAAGTGGCAGGGGGACACTGAAGCTTTCTTT.

This clone occurred once. CDR3 DNA sequence: TGCGCCAGCAGCCCCATACTTTTATACGAGCAGTACTTC. Translating it yields CASSPILLYEQYF. This chain joins TRBV5-1 and TRBJ2-7; D is unresolved. The germline V gene encodes CDR1 SGHRS and CDR2 YFSETQ. The ends were cut back, 4 bases at V and 4 bases at J, with 12 bases in the middle. This CDR3 is built from 13 residues.

The chain uses TRBV9 and TRBJ2-7; 11 positions match TRBD1. The CDR3 spans 14 residues. Germline V lookup: CDR1 SGDLS, CDR2 YYNGEE. V was clipped by 4 bases and J by 2 bases; unmatched bases: 2. Here the CDR3 reads CASSPGQGAYEQYF. In nucleotides, the CDR3 is TGTGCCAGCAGCCCGGGACAGGGGGCCTACGAGCAGTACTTC.

This rearrangement joins TRBV27 to TRBJ2-1; 7 bases map to TRBD2. Germline values: CDR1 MNHEY, CDR2 SMNVEV (reference sequence). The CDR3 has 13 amino acids. Losses at the gene ends were 8 bases for V and 2 bases for J; bases not matched to a gene: 3. The CDR3 reads CASRRGAYNEQFF. DNA of the CDR3: TGTGCCAGCCGACGGGGGGCCTACAATGAGCAGTTCTTC.

The chain recombines TRBV29-1 with TRBJ1-1; a possible D gene is TRBD1 (5 bases). V was cut by 8 bases and J by 1 base, with 11 bases left in between. The CDR3 is made up of 12 amino acids. Germline V CDR1 and CDR2: SQVTM, ANQGSEA. Here the CDR3 reads CSTSGGNTEAFF. CDR3 sequence (DNA): TGCAGCACTTCGGGGGGGAACACTGAAGCTTTCTTT.

The chain links TRBV29-1 to TRBJ1-1; TRBD1 matches 8 bases. CDR3 length: 14 amino acids. CDR1 is SQVTM and CDR2 is ANQGSEA in the germline V gene. Germline trimming cut 6 bases from V and 3 bases from J; bases unmatched to any gene: 9. The CDR3 sequence: CSVFLDRADTEAFF. The CDR3 DNA reads TGCAGCGTATTCCTGGACAGGGCGGACACTGAAGCTTTCTTT.

V and J are TRBV6-6 and TRBJ1-1, with 7 bases aligning to TRBD1. The CDR3 consists of 11 residues. V trimming: 6 bases; J trimming: 11 bases; junction bases outside the gene matches: 6. Germline values: CDR1 MNHNY, CDR2 SVGAGI (reference sequence). The CDR3 spells CASSSDRAAFF. CDR3 bases: TGTGCCAGCAGCTCCGACAGGGCGGCTTTCTTT.

The rearrangement links TRBV4-1 to TRBJ1-1; D is ambiguous. The CDR3 spans 15 residues. Trimming stripped 4 bases from V and 0 bases from J, with 12 bases between. Germline V gene data show CDR1 as MGHRA and CDR2 as YSYEKL. In DNA form, the CDR3 reads TGCGCCAGCAGCCGACCGGGAGCCATGAACACTGAAGCTTTCTTT. The encoded protein is CASSRPGAMNTEAFF.

CDR3 sequence reads: CSVGGGPGEELFF. CDR3 DNA: TGCAGCGTTGGCGGGGGCCCAGGGGAAGAACTGTTTTTT. The rearrangement uses TRBV29-1 and TRBJ1-4; possible D gene TRBD1, 6 bases. Germline V gene sequence: CDR1 SQVTM, CDR2 ANQGSEA. V shed 4 bases and J shed 12 bases, with 18 bases lying between them. CDR3 length: 13 residues.

The rearrangement uses TRBV5-5 and TRBJ2-3, with D possibly TRBD2 on 5 matching bases. Germline loops: CDR1 SGHKS, CDR2 YYEKEE (reference sequence). The CDR3 consists of 13 residues. V lost 4 bases to trimming and J lost 3 bases, with 9 bases between them. The CDR3 DNA is TGTGCCAGCAGCCTTCGGGATACAGATACGCAGTATTTT. This encodes CASSLRDTDTQYF.